The T cell receptor beta chain under discussion was sequenced for a study of PD-L1 blockade in urothelial cancer. About the research overall: Patients took up atezolizumab at some point between 2014 and 2015 at 1,200 mg intravenously every 3 weeks. The median T cell count in blood samples was 110,000 to 150,000. Chemotherapy regimens numbering 0 to 3 had been given to patients. Blood was subjected to analysis at 3 weeks (second dose) and 6 weeks following treatment start.

J was trimmed by 5 bases and V by 5 bases; bases with no gene match: 6. Germline V gene lookup returns CDR1 SGHNT and CDR2 YYREEE (reference sequence). The length of the CDR3 is 15 residues. Generated by immunoSEQ multiplex PCR, the TCRdb table keeps only in-frame clones and is missing some. The data hold about 81,000 clones, with 90% to 95% observed a single time. The source is a man aged 55 to 69 with urothelial cancer. The chain is built from TRBV5-4 and TRBJ2-5; TRBD2 aligns across 13 bases. The sample in question was PBMCs, obtained around atezolizumab (anti-PD-L1) treatment. The CDR3 nucleotides read TGTGCCAGCAGACGGACTAGCGGGAGTGGGGAGACCCAGTACTTC. It is translated as CASRRTSGSGETQYF.